The 18 T cell receptor beta chains below come from one sample, sequenced in a study of T-cell memory formation after mild COVID-19. TCRdb re-analysed the 5' RACE reads in MiXCR, keeping a single row per CDR3 protein. This table has some 82,000 distinct CDR3 sequences, over 10% appearing once. Sample: PBMCs or a T cell subset sorted from them (not recorded which). The receptors were gathered from a man younger than 35 who had mild COVID-19 (a few samples of this study predate the infection). Cell type and time point are not known.

This clonotype was observed a few times. The rearrangement joins TRBV4-1 to TRBJ1-5; TRBD1 agrees at 9 bases. Trimming took 3 bases from V and 6 from J; bases not matched to a gene: 3. Per germline, CDR1 MGHRA and CDR2 YSYEKL. The CDR3 extends over 14 amino acids. CDR3 nucleotide sequence: TGCGCCAGCAGCCACCGGACAGGGGTTCAGCCCCAGCATTTT. As protein: CASSHRTGVQPQHF.

This clonotype has ten or more counts. The chain employs TRBV29-1 and TRBJ2-2, with D unclear. CDR3 length equals 12 residues. Germline-derived CDR1 and CDR2 are SQVTM and ANQGSEA. The germline V and J ends were trimmed by 5 bases and 1 base, with 5 bases remaining between them. The CDR3 here is CSVFRNTGELFF. CDR3 sequence (DNA): TGCAGCGTTTTTCGGAACACCGGGGAGCTGTTTTTT.

The V and J genes are TRBV7-9 and TRBJ1-1; 9 bases agree with TRBD1. The CDR3 has 14 amino acids. V dropped 4 bases and J dropped 7; count of bases not matched to a gene: 7. Per the germline V gene, CDR1 is SEHNR and CDR2 is FQNEAQ (reference sequence). The CDR3 reads CASSYRRDRDEAFF. Written as DNA, the CDR3 is TGTGCCAGCAGCTATCGCCGGGACAGGGATGAAGCTTTCTTT.

The gene calls are TRBV5-4 and TRBJ2-3; 14 positions agree with TRBD2. Trimming cost V 0 bases and J 4 bases; bases outside gene matches: 4. This CDR3 has 17 amino acids. Germline V gives CDR1 SGHNT, CDR2 YYREEE (reference sequence). In DNA form, the CDR3 reads TGTGCCAGCAGCTTGGGACTAGCGGGGGGGCGGCCAGATACGCAGTATTTT. It codes for CASSLGLAGGRPDTQYF.

This clonotype has just a few counts. V is TRBV4-1 and J is TRBJ2-1; 7 bases map to TRBD1. Germline V gives CDR1 MGHRA, CDR2 YSYEKL. Trimming cost V 2 bases and J 8 bases; bases outside gene matches: 6. The CDR3 extends over 14 amino acids. Here the CDR3 DNA reads TGCGCCAGCAGCCAACAGACAGGGAGCGATGAGCAGTTCTTC. Amino acids: CASSQQTGSDEQFF.

This clonotype was seen more than once but under ten times. The chain is built from TRBV5-1 and TRBJ2-7; D gene uncertain. Trimming took off 6 bases at V and 0 bases at J, with 13 bases between the two ends. CDR3 size: 14 residues. Per the germline V gene, CDR1 is SGHRS and CDR2 is YFSETQ. Here the CDR3 DNA reads TGCGCCAGCACTAGACCTGAAAACTCCTACGAGCAGTACGTC. It encodes CASTRPENSYEQYV.

This clonotype was seen a few times. The chain employs TRBV27 and TRBJ2-7; D is unclear. CDR1 MNHEY and CDR2 SMNVEV come from the germline V gene (reference sequence). V lost 3 bases, J lost 3 bases, and 9 bases lay in between. The CDR3 consists of 13 residues. The CDR3 spells CASSFFFGYEQYF. CDR3 bases: TGTGCCAGCAGTTTTTTCTTCGGCTACGAGCAGTACTTC.

In its sample, this clonotype was seen a few times. The chain couples TRBV6-6 to TRBJ2-1, with 10 positions matching TRBD2. CDR1 MNHNY and CDR2 SVGAGI come from the germline V gene (reference sequence). J lost 4 bases, V lost 5 bases, and 8 bases had no gene match. This CDR3 has 16 residues. As DNA, the CDR3 is TGTGCCAGCAGTCGGACCCTAGCGGGGGAGTACAATGAGCAGTTCTTC. It encodes CASSRTLAGEYNEQFF.

V and J are TRBV7-3 and TRBJ2-3; perhaps TRBD1 as D (6 bases). The CDR3 consists of 14 residues. The V end was cut by 4 bases, the J end by 1 base, with 9 bases between. CDR1 is SGHTA, CDR2 FQGTGA, per germline. CDR3 sequence reads: CASSSGQRTDTQYF. CDR3 bases: TGTGCCAGCAGCTCCGGACAGCGCACAGATACGCAGTATTTT.

This clonotype was detected a few times. The gene calls are TRBV19 and TRBJ1-5; D is unresolved. The CDR3 covers 15 residues. With 3 bases removed from V and 6 bases from J, the gap between germline ends came to 15 bases. Germline-derived CDR1 and CDR2 are LNHDA and SQIVND (reference sequence). The CDR3 nucleotides read TGTGCCAGTAGTATCTACGACATCCGGGGTCAGCCCCAGCATTTT. It is translated as CASSIYDIRGQPQHF.

The chain is built from TRBV5-6 and TRBJ1-1; D possibly corresponds to TRBD1 (5 bases). V was shortened by 2 bases and J by 5 bases, with 13 bases between the two germline ends. This CDR3 comprises 14 residues. CDR1 SGHDT and CDR2 YYEEEE come from the germline V gene. The CDR3 region is CASSFGTGLTEAFF. Written as DNA, the CDR3 is TGTGCCAGCAGCTTTGGGACTGGGTTGACTGAAGCTTTCTTT. The variable domain in full, completed from reference TRBV5-6 and TRBJ1-1, reads DAGVTQSPTHLIKTRGQQVTLRCSPKSGHDTVSWYQQALGQGPQFIFQYYEEEERQRGNFPDRFSGHQFPNYSSELNVNALLLGDSALYLCASSFGTGLTEAFFGQGTRLTVV.

This clonotype showed up just a few times. V gene TRBV5-1 combines with J gene TRBJ2-7; D not resolved. Trimming took 2 bases from V and 2 from J, leaving 11 bases between them. This CDR3 region has 14 residues. CDR1 is SGHRS, CDR2 YFSETQ, per germline. The DNA of the CDR3 is TGCGCCAGCAGCTTACGTGCAGCTACCTACGAGCAGTACTTC. It codes for CASSLRAATYEQYF.

The V and J genes are TRBV5-1 and TRBJ2-7, with a weak D call TRBD1 (5 bases). Germline CDR1 is SGHRS and CDR2 is YFSETQ. V was shortened by 7 bases and J by 2 bases, with 16 bases between the two germline ends. The CDR3 extends over 14 amino acids. As DNA, the CDR3 is TGCGCCAGCTCCTCCAGACAGCGCACCTACGAGCAGTACTTC. Translation gives CASSSRQRTYEQYF.

V and J are TRBV29-1 and TRBJ2-4; no definite D call. Looked up from germline, CDR1 is SQVTM and CDR2 is ANQGSEA. The CDR3 totals 13 residues. V lost 5 bases and J 0 bases, leaving 8 bases between the germline ends. The CDR3 protein is CSVPDVAKNIQYF. Here the CDR3 DNA reads TGCAGCGTTCCAGATGTAGCCAAAAACATTCAGTACTTC.

This chain joins TRBV20-1 and TRBJ2-7, with 10 positions matching TRBD2. The CDR3 extends over 14 amino acids. The V gene's germline CDR1 is DFQATT and CDR2 SNEGSKA (reference sequence). The V and J ends lost 6 bases and 1 base, in that order; junction bases with no gene match: 6. This CDR3 reads CSARGLAESYEQYF. The CDR3 DNA is TGCAGTGCCCGAGGACTAGCGGAGTCCTACGAGCAGTACTTC.

The J gene is TRBJ2-1, the V gene TRBV12-3 or TRBV12-4; TRBD2 matches 11 bases. This CDR3 has 15 residues. J was trimmed by 7 bases and V by 5 bases; bases with no gene match: 7. The CDR3 DNA reads TGTGCCAGCAGTGCTCTAGCGGGGGGCACAAATGAGCAGTTCTTC. It specifies CASSALAGGTNEQFF.

This clonotype has only a few counts. The J gene is TRBJ2-2, the V gene TRBV12-3 or TRBV12-4; D is unresolved. Trimming shortened V by 6 bases and J by 6 bases, and 8 bases separated the two germline ends. The CDR3 is made up of 12 amino acids. The CDR3 is CASRPLAGELFF. As DNA, the CDR3 is TGTGCCAGCAGACCCCTGGCCGGGGAGCTGTTTTTT.

The sample holds many counts of this clonotype. The chain carries TRBV6-5 and TRBJ2-2; TRBD1 is a possible D gene (6 bases). With 2 bases removed from V and 1 base from J, the gap between germline ends came to 8 bases. Per germline, CDR1 MNHEY and CDR2 SVGAGI. The CDR3 loop spans 15 amino acids. CDR3 sequence reads: CASSYGQMNTGELFF. For the CDR3, the DNA is TGTGCCAGCAGTTACGGACAGATGAACACCGGGGAGCTGTTTTTT.